A single sample gave rise to the 21 T cell receptor beta chains below, sequenced in a study of cytomegalovirus exposure and HLA in healthy donors. Amplification used 60 Vbeta primers and 13 Jbeta primers. The table came from immunoSEQ multiplex PCR; TCRdb's copy has only in-frame clones and leaves some out. This sample carries some 57,000 clones, around 52% of them seen once, and the ten largest clones take around 11%. Material: PBMCs. Every receptor here comes from a human donor in good health.

This rearrangement joins TRBV5-1 to TRBJ2-1, with 7 bases that match TRBD1. The CDR3 runs 14 residues. CDR1 SGHRS and CDR2 YFSETQ come from the germline V gene. The V gene end was trimmed by 8 bases and the J gene end by 5 bases; junction bases not matched to a gene: 10. CDR3 nucleotides: TGCGCCAGTGGACCGGGACAGCCTAACAATGAGCAGTTCTTC. It yields the protein CASGPGQPNNEQFF.

V and J are TRBV14 and TRBJ2-2; 7 positions agree with TRBD1. The V segment lost 4 bases and the J segment 8 bases; nucleotides outside the gene matches: 10. This CDR3 has 15 residues. CDR1 and CDR2 from the germline V gene are SGHDN and FVKESK. The CDR3 region is CASSRGQDKGGELFF. The CDR3 nucleotides read TGTGCCAGCAGCCGAGGACAGGACAAGGGGGGGGAGCTGTTTTTT. The entire variable domain, with the rest obtained from reference TRBV14 and TRBJ2-2, is as follows: EAGVTQFPSHSVIEKGQTVTLRCDPISGHDNLYWYRRVMGKEIKFLLHFVKESKQDESGMPNNRFLAERTGGTYSTLKVQPAELEDSGVYFCASSRGQDKGGELFFGEGSRLTVL.

The rearrangement links TRBV9 to TRBJ2-7; the match to TRBD2 covers 8 bases. The CDR3 consists of 14 residues. The V segment lost 3 bases and the J segment 2 bases; nucleotides outside the gene matches: 4. Germline CDR1 SGDLS, CDR2 YYNGEE. For the CDR3, the DNA is TGTGCCAGCAGCGGCCTAGCGGGCCCCTACGAGCAGTACTTC. It encodes CASSGLAGPYEQYF.

This chain joins TRBV23-1 and TRBJ1-2; 9 bases align to TRBD1. TRBV23-1 qualifies as an ORF whose function is uncertain. Trimming took 3 bases from V and 5 from J; bases not matched to a gene: 4. The CDR3 consists of 14 residues. CDR3 coding DNA: TGCGCCAGCAGTCAGAGGACAGGGGCGTATGGCTACACCTTC. This codes for CASSQRTGAYGYTF.

The chain has TRBV7-6 and TRBJ2-3, with D perhaps matching TRBD1 (6 bases). CDR1 is SGHVS, CDR2 FNYEAQ, per germline. This CDR3 is 16 amino acids long. V lost 2 bases and J 0 bases, leaving 12 bases between the germline ends. CDR3 in amino acids: CASSLPRGLSTDTQYF. In DNA form, the CDR3 reads TGTGCCAGCAGCTTACCCAGGGGCCTTAGCACAGATACGCAGTATTTT.

This clone was detected only once. The genes are TRBV2 and TRBJ1-5; perhaps TRBD1 as D (6 bases). With 5 bases removed from V and 6 bases from J, the gap between germline ends came to 14 bases. This CDR3 spans 14 amino acids. Germline V gives CDR1 SNHLY, CDR2 FYNNEI. The CDR3 region has the DNA TGTGCCAGCAGTTCGACAGGCGGGGGTCAGCCCCAGCATTTT. Translating it yields CASSSTGGGQPQHF.

V usage is TRBV25-1 and J usage is TRBJ1-2; D gene ambiguous. The length of the CDR3 is 13 residues. Germline V gene lookup returns CDR1 MGHDK and CDR2 SYGVNS. Trimming pared 3 bases from V and 4 bases from J, leaving 9 bases between. The chain's CDR3 is CASSDSNSYGYTF. The CDR3 nucleotides are TGTGCCAGCAGTGACTCTAATTCCTATGGCTACACCTTC.

The rearrangement joins TRBV6-1 to TRBJ1-3; 7 bases fit TRBD1. This CDR3 spans 16 amino acids. The J segment lost 4 bases and the V segment lost 2 bases, leaving 8 bases of the junction unmatched. The germline V gene encodes CDR1 MNHNS and CDR2 SASEGT. CDR3 in amino acids: CASSESPGQPGNTIYF. In nucleotides, the CDR3 is TGTGCCAGCAGTGAATCACCGGGACAGCCCGGAAACACCATATATTTT.

The gene calls are TRBV9 and TRBJ2-3; TRBD2 matches 10 bases. The J segment lost 3 bases and the V segment lost 4 bases, leaving 8 bases of the junction unmatched. The CDR3 is 16 amino acids. Germline lookup yields CDR1 SGDLS and CDR2 YYNGEE. The CDR3 DNA sequence: TGTGCCAGCAGCTCAAGCGGGGGGGGGTGGACAGATACGCAGTATTTT. Translating it yields CASSSSGGGWTDTQYF.

DNA of the CDR3: TGCGCCAGCAGCTTGGCCAGGGTTGAAGATACGCAGTATTTT. Translated, it gives CASSLARVEDTQYF. This chain joins TRBV5-1 and TRBJ2-3; TRBD1 is a possible D gene (5 bases). Germline V gene data show CDR1 as SGHRS and CDR2 as YFSETQ. This CDR3 is 14 amino acids long. V was trimmed by 0 bases and J by 5 bases, leaving 10 bases between them.

The rearrangement joins TRBV30 to TRBJ2-1, with D possibly being TRBD2 (6 bases). The CDR3 consists of 11 residues. Germline V gene lookup returns CDR1 GTSNPN and CDR2 SVGIG (reference sequence). Trimming took 5 bases from V and 7 from J, leaving 9 bases between them. The chain's CDR3 is CAWGGGNEQFF. The CDR3 bases are TGTGCCTGGGGGGGAGGTAATGAGCAGTTCTTC.

This rearrangement joins TRBV7-8 to TRBJ2-5, with 8 bases identical to TRBD1. The CDR3 extends over 15 amino acids. V lost 5 bases to trimming and J lost 5 bases; unmatched junction nucleotides: 10. The germline CDR1 and CDR2 sequences are SGHVS and FQNEAQ. The CDR3 spells CASSLNTGTGETQYF. For the CDR3, the DNA is TGTGCCAGCAGCCTAAACACAGGGACAGGCGAGACCCAGTACTTC.

There are a few counts of this clone. DNA of the CDR3: TGTGCCAGCAGCTTAGTAGGGGTTAATGAAAAACTGTTTTTT. As protein: CASSLVGVNEKLFF. This chain connects TRBV7-9 to TRBJ1-4, with D maybe TRBD1 (5 bases). The CDR3 consists of 14 residues. CDR1 is SEHNR and CDR2 is FQNEAQ in the germline V gene (reference sequence). The V and J ends lost 1 base and 4 bases respectively, with 7 bases between them.

The V and J genes are TRBV5-1 and TRBJ2-5, with TRBD2 as a possible D gene (5 bases). Judging by the DNA end, TRBJ2-7 fits better; the J call may be wrong. The CDR3 has 13 residues. CDR1 and CDR2 from the germline V gene are SGHRS and YFSETQ. The CDR3 nucleotides read TGCGCCAGCAGCTTGAACGGGAACTACGAGCAGTACTTC. It yields the protein CASSLNGNYEQYF.

This clone was counted between two and nine times. The rearrangement uses TRBV2 and TRBJ1-2; 9 positions agree with TRBD1. CDR3 length: 15 residues. Germline V gene lookup returns CDR1 SNHLY and CDR2 FYNNEI. The trim removed 4 bases at V and 6 bases at J, leaving 9 bases unmatched. As DNA, the CDR3 is TGTGCCAGCAGTGCAGTCAGACAGGGGGTAGATGGCTACACCTTC. It encodes CASSAVRQGVDGYTF.

J is TRBJ2-7 and V is TRBV9, with TRBD2 as a possible D gene (5 bases). The germline V and J ends were trimmed by 2 bases and 0 bases, with 15 bases remaining between them. The germline V gene encodes CDR1 SGDLS and CDR2 YYNGEE. CDR3 length: 16 amino acids. CDR3 sequence: CASSVDYSGPSYEQYF. The CDR3 region has the DNA TGTGCCAGCAGCGTCGACTACTCGGGCCCCTCCTACGAGCAGTACTTC.

This clone was recorded only once. The chain joins TRBV4-1 to TRBJ2-7, with no clear D. This CDR3 is 16 amino acids long. V was shortened by 0 bases and J by 3 bases, with 15 bases between the two germline ends. The germline gives CDR1 MGHRA, CDR2 YSYEKL. Here the CDR3 DNA reads TGCGCCAGCAGCCAAGAAGGTCCGGTCCGAGGCTACGAGCAGTACTTC. It yields the protein CASSQEGPVRGYEQYF.

The chain recombines TRBV6-1 with TRBJ2-1, with D perhaps TRBD2 (7 bases). Per germline, CDR1 MNHNS and CDR2 SASEGT. V lost 2 bases and J 7 bases, leaving 12 bases between the germline ends. The CDR3 contains 14 residues. The CDR3 sequence: CASSEMGGRNEQFF. The CDR3 DNA reads as TGTGCCAGCAGTGAAATGGGGGGGCGGAATGAGCAGTTCTTC.

The J gene is TRBJ2-3, the V gene TRBV7-9; D is unclear. CDR1 and CDR2 (germline): SEHNR, FQNEAQ (reference sequence). The CDR3 spans 14 residues. Trimming left V 5 bases short and J 6 bases short, with 15 bases between. CDR3 residues: CASSPPRPRDTQYF. DNA for the CDR3: TGTGCCAGCAGCCCGCCGCGGCCAAGGGATACGCAGTATTTT. The whole variable domain, remainder taken from reference TRBV7-9 and TRBJ2-3, is DTGVSQNPRHKITKRGQNVTFRCDPISEHNRLYWYRQTLGQGPEFLTYFQNEAQLEKSRLLSDRFSAERPKGSFSTLEIQRTEQGDSAMYLCASSPPRPRDTQYFGPGTRLTVL.

The rearrangement links TRBV25-1 to TRBJ2-7; 7 bases map to TRBD1. The germline gives CDR1 MGHDK, CDR2 SYGVNS. The CDR3 is 16 amino acids. Unmatched junction bases numbered 8, after V lost 3 bases and J lost 0 bases. As DNA, the CDR3 is TGTGCCAGCAGTGATCCCGGGACAGAAGTCTCCTACGAGCAGTACTTC. This translates into CASSDPGTEVSYEQYF.

A few counts support this clone. The chain joins TRBV7-9 to TRBJ2-7; D is perhaps TRBD1 (6 bases). The germline V and J ends were trimmed by 1 base and 6 bases, with 7 bases remaining between them. The CDR3 spans 12 residues. Germline assignment: CDR1 SEHNR and CDR2 FQNEAQ (reference sequence). CDR3 region: CASSLDRAEQYF. CDR3 bases: TGTGCCAGCAGCTTAGACAGGGCCGAGCAGTACTTC. Supplemented by reference TRBV7-9 and TRBJ2-7, the full variable domain reads DTGVSQNPRHKITKRGQNVTFRCDPISEHNRLYWYRQTLGQGPEFLTYFQNEAQLEKSRLLSDRFSAERPKGSFSTLEIQRTEQGDSAMYLCASSLDRAEQYFGPGTRLTVT.